The rows below give T cell receptor beta chains drawn from one sample of a study of human thymus T cells. The data were produced by immunoSEQ multiplex PCR, yet TCRdb's version contains in-frame clones alone and is incomplete. The profile covers 60,000 to 75,000 clones, with around 95% appearing a single time and under 0.04% taken by the ten largest. The material sequenced was thymus tissue. The receptors stem from a girl under three years old with a congenital heart defect but otherwise immunologically healthy. CDR3s include the opening cysteine and the closing phenylalanine or tryptophan. Fields, in order: V gene, clone size, J gene, D gene, CDR3 DNA, CDR3 protein. A D gene is named only where the DNA matches it firmly. A row's size may be missing; if present it is once, few, many or a size class.

v_call: TRBV2
clone_size: NA
j_call: TRBJ1-1
d_call: NA
cdr3_nt: TGTGCCAGCAGAGCACTTCCAGGAGTTCGGAACACTGAAGCTTTCTTT
cdr3_aa: CASRALPGVRNTEAFF

v_call: TRBV19
clone_size: NA
j_call: TRBJ2-1
d_call: TRBD1
cdr3_nt: TGTGCCAGTAGTATCGCCGGGACAGGGATTCGGCGTGGGGTTGACAATGAGCAGTTCTTC
cdr3_aa: CASSIAGTGIRRGVDNEQFF

v_call: TRBV11-3
clone_size: NA
j_call: TRBJ2-1
d_call: NA
cdr3_nt: TGTGCCAGCAGCTTTGTCTTCCGGGGCAATGAGCAGTTCTTC
cdr3_aa: CASSFVFRGNEQFF

v_call: TRBV6-6
clone_size: once
j_call: TRBJ2-5
d_call: NA
cdr3_nt: TGTGCCAGCGGTACAGAACTCCAAGAGACCCAGTACTTC
cdr3_aa: CASGTELQETQYF

v_call: TRBV2
clone_size: NA
j_call: TRBJ1-1
d_call: NA
cdr3_nt: TGTGCCAGCAGCAAGTGGACCAGATTTAACACTGAAGCTTTCTTT
cdr3_aa: CASSKWTRFNTEAFF

v_call: TRBV4-3
clone_size: NA
j_call: TRBJ2-2
d_call: NA
cdr3_nt: TGCGCCAGCAGCCAAGATCAGCGGAAAACGAACACCGGGGAGCTGTTTTTT
cdr3_aa: CASSQDQRKTNTGELFF

v_call: TRBV7-2
clone_size: NA
j_call: TRBJ2-7
d_call: NA
cdr3_nt: TGTGCCAGCAGCTTACTAGGAGGCGAGCAGTACTTC
cdr3_aa: CASSLLGGEQYF

v_call: TRBV10-2
clone_size: NA
j_call: TRBJ2-7
d_call: TRBD1
cdr3_nt: TGCGCCAGCAGTGAGCGACAGGGGAGCGAGCAGTACTTC
cdr3_aa: CASSERQGSEQYF

v_call: TRBV7-6
clone_size: NA
j_call: TRBJ1-4
d_call: NA
cdr3_nt: TGTGCCAGCAGCCGGGTGAATGAAAAACTGTTTTTT
cdr3_aa: CASSRVNEKLFF

v_call: TRBV7-8
clone_size: NA
j_call: TRBJ2-1
d_call: TRBD2
cdr3_nt: TGTGCCAGCAGCCCAACGGTCGGGACTAGCGGCCCCAGAAGCATATACAATGAGCAGTTCTTC
cdr3_aa: CASSPTVGTSGPRSIYNEQFF

v_call: TRBV5-4
clone_size: NA
j_call: TRBJ2-3
d_call: NA
cdr3_nt: TGTGCCAGCAGCTTTCCAATCTGGGGCTCTCGCACAGATACGCAGTATTTT
cdr3_aa: CASSFPIWGSRTDTQYF

v_call: TRBV25-1
clone_size: NA
j_call: TRBJ2-5
d_call: NA
cdr3_nt: TGTGCCAGCAGTGAATTTTCCCGAGAGACCCAGTACTTC
cdr3_aa: CASSEFSRETQYF

v_call: TRBV4-3
clone_size: NA
j_call: TRBJ1-1
d_call: TRBD1
cdr3_nt: TGCGCCAGCAATTCAGGGACAGGCGAGAACACTGAAGCTTTCTTT
cdr3_aa: CASNSGTGENTEAFF

v_call: TRBV23-1
clone_size: NA
j_call: TRBJ1-1
d_call: NA
cdr3_nt: TGCGCCAGCAGGAAGGGGAACACTGAAGCTTTCTTT
cdr3_aa: CASRKGNTEAFF

v_call: TRBV29-1
clone_size: NA
j_call: TRBJ2-3
d_call: NA
cdr3_nt: TGCAGCGTTGAAAGCGGATACACAGATACGCAGTATTTT
cdr3_aa: CSVESGYTDTQYF

v_call: TRBV7-8
clone_size: NA
j_call: TRBJ2-5
d_call: TRBD2
cdr3_nt: TGTGCCAGCAGCTTAGTCGAGACTAGCGGGATTGGCAGGGAGACCCAGTACTTC
cdr3_aa: CASSLVETSGIGRETQYF

v_call: TRBV18
clone_size: NA
j_call: TRBJ1-2
d_call: NA
cdr3_nt: TGTGCCAGCTCACCACCGGACAGTACCTATGGCTACACCTTC
cdr3_aa: CASSPPDSTYGYTF

v_call: TRBV2
clone_size: NA
j_call: TRBJ1-2
d_call: NA
cdr3_nt: TGTGCCAGCAGTGCGCCGGGGGGGTATCGGGATGGCTACACCTTC
cdr3_aa: CASSAPGGYRDGYTF

v_call: TRBV5-1
clone_size: once
j_call: TRBJ1-2
d_call: TRBD1
cdr3_nt: TGCGCCAGCAGCCTCGGGACAGGGGGGTACTATGGCTACACCTTC
cdr3_aa: CASSLGTGGYYGYTF